The entry below describes one TCR beta chain. Its antigen is as yet unknown. These data are taken from a study of PD-L1 blockade in urothelial cancer. The wider study: Males with bladder-origin urothelial cancer made up about 85% of the roughly 29 patients. Chemotherapy regimens numbering 0 to 3 had been given to patients. Study-level points and caveats: A below-median TCR clonality in blood before treatment predicted better survival.

Time point described: peripheral blood 6 weeks after treatment start. Assay used: immunoSEQ multiplex PCR; TCRdb lists only in-frame clones, some missing. The repertoire holds about 120,000 clones, with more than 85% as singletons. The length of the CDR3 is 14 residues. Germline loops: CDR1 SGHNT, CDR2 YYREEE (reference sequence). The V and J ends lost 0 bases and 4 bases respectively, with 9 bases between them. This specimen was PBMCs, taken around atezolizumab (anti-PD-L1) treatment. The TCR originated in a man aged 55 to 70 with urothelial cancer. The chain employs TRBV5-4 and TRBJ2-3, with D unresolved. This CDR3 reads CASSLAQAPDTQYF. CDR3 nucleotide sequence: TGTGCCAGCAGCTTGGCGCAGGCCCCAGATACGCAGTATTTT.